Listed below are T cell receptor beta chains from one sample, sequenced in a study of cytomegalovirus exposure and HLA in healthy donors. Sequencing was performed with immunoSEQ multiplex PCR; in TCRdb, only in-frame clones are kept and a portion is missing. In the table there are some 160,000 clones, around 84% of which are singletons. Material for sequencing was PBMCs. The receptors derive from a man aged 25-40 years in good health and CMV-seropositive. CDR3s include the opening cysteine and the closing phenylalanine or tryptophan. The order of the fields is J gene, clone size, V gene, CDR3 length, D gene, CDR3 protein, CDR3 DNA. The D gene is left open where the match is weak. The listing skips clone size in some rows; elsewhere it reads once, few, many or a size class.

j_gene: TRBJ2-6
abundance: -
v_gene: TRBV4-3
len: 15
d_gene: -
CDR3aa: CASSRGSSGANVLTF
CDR3nt: TGCGCCAGCAGCCGAGGGAGCTCTGGGGCCAACGTCCTGACTTTC

j_gene: TRBJ2-7
abundance: -
v_gene: TRBV4-1
len: 15
d_gene: -
CDR3aa: CASSQGVQGRYEQYF
CDR3nt: TGCGCCAGCAGCCAAGGCGTACAGGGACGCTACGAGCAGTACTTC

j_gene: TRBJ2-1
abundance: -
v_gene: TRBV7-2
len: 15
d_gene: TRBD2
CDR3aa: CASSPTSGIWYEQFF
CDR3nt: TGTGCCAGCAGCCCCACTAGCGGGATTTGGTATGAGCAGTTCTTC

j_gene: TRBJ2-7
abundance: -
v_gene: TRBV4-2
len: 14
d_gene: TRBD1
CDR3aa: CASSQQGAPNEQYF
CDR3nt: TGTGCCAGCAGCCAACAGGGGGCCCCAAACGAGCAGTACTTC

j_gene: TRBJ2-6
abundance: -
v_gene: TRBV19
len: 17
d_gene: TRBD2
CDR3aa: CASSITSGSSGANVLTF
CDR3nt: TGTGCCAGTAGTATAACTAGCGGGAGCTCTGGGGCCAACGTCCTGACTTTC

j_gene: TRBJ2-3
abundance: -
v_gene: TRBV15
len: 16
d_gene: TRBD2
CDR3aa: CATSRDKGEGTDTQYF
CDR3nt: TGTGCCACCAGCAGAGATAAAGGGGAGGGAACAGATACGCAGTATTTT

j_gene: TRBJ2-1
abundance: -
v_gene: TRBV7-9
len: 14
d_gene: TRBD2
CDR3aa: CASSLGGLANEQFF
CDR3nt: TGTGCCAGCAGCTTAGGAGGACTAGCGAATGAGCAGTTCTTC

j_gene: TRBJ1-2
abundance: -
v_gene: TRBV20-1
len: 11
d_gene: -
CDR3aa: CSPLEGGGYTF
CDR3nt: TGCAGTCCCCTGGAGGGAGGTGGCTACACCTTC

j_gene: TRBJ1-1
abundance: few
v_gene: TRBV25-1
len: 15
d_gene: TRBD1
CDR3aa: CASGRGDRGGTEAFF
CDR3nt: TGTGCCAGCGGGAGGGGAGACAGGGGCGGCACTGAAGCTTTCTTT

j_gene: TRBJ2-7
abundance: once
v_gene: TRBV7-2
len: 15
d_gene: TRBD2
CDR3aa: CASSFGLAGTYEQYF
CDR3nt: TGTGCCAGCAGCTTCGGACTAGCGGGAACCTACGAGCAGTACTTC

j_gene: TRBJ2-7
abundance: -
v_gene: TRBV27
len: 17
d_gene: TRBD2
CDR3aa: CASSLREGSGGFYEQYF
CDR3nt: TGTGCCAGCAGTTTAAGGGAAGGTAGCGGGGGGTTCTACGAGCAGTACTTC

j_gene: TRBJ1-6
abundance: -
v_gene: TRBV5-6
len: 15
d_gene: -
CDR3aa: CASSGGYKGNSPLHF
CDR3nt: TGTGCCAGCAGCGGAGGGTACAAGGGTAATTCACCCCTCCACTTT

j_gene: TRBJ1-2
abundance: -
v_gene: TRBV25-1
len: 12
d_gene: -
CDR3aa: CASSIGGHGYTF
CDR3nt: TGTGCCAGCAGCATAGGGGGACATGGCTACACCTTC

j_gene: TRBJ2-1
abundance: -
v_gene: TRBV12-5
len: 17
d_gene: TRBD1
CDR3aa: CASGLAVGQGGYNEQFF
CDR3nt: TGTGCTAGTGGTTTGGCGGTCGGACAGGGAGGTTACAATGAGCAGTTCTTC

j_gene: TRBJ1-1
abundance: -
v_gene: TRBV11-2
len: 14
d_gene: -
CDR3aa: CASSFAGLGTEAFF
CDR3nt: TGTGCCAGCAGCTTTGCGGGCCTGGGCACTGAAGCTTTCTTT

j_gene: TRBJ1-2
abundance: -
v_gene: TRBV11-2
len: 15
d_gene: TRBD1
CDR3aa: CASSLGGGTDYGYTF
CDR3nt: TGTGCCAGCAGCTTAGGAGGGGGGACAGACTATGGCTACACCTTC

j_gene: TRBJ2-5
abundance: -
v_gene: TRBV4-2
len: 17
d_gene: TRBD2
CDR3aa: CASSQDSGGDWQETQYF
CDR3nt: TGTGCCAGCAGCCAAGATAGTGGGGGGGACTGGCAAGAGACCCAGTACTTC

j_gene: TRBJ1-1
abundance: -
v_gene: TRBV6-6
len: 14
d_gene: -
CDR3aa: CASSYSAGIPEAFF
CDR3nt: TGTGCCAGCAGTTACTCCGCAGGGATCCCTGAAGCTTTCTTT

j_gene: TRBJ2-1
abundance: -
v_gene: TRBV7-2
len: 15
d_gene: TRBD2
CDR3aa: CASSFPSGDWNEQFF
CDR3nt: TGTGCCAGCAGCTTTCCTAGCGGTGATTGGAATGAGCAGTTCTTC

j_gene: TRBJ1-2
abundance: -
v_gene: TRBV29-1
len: 14
d_gene: TRBD1
CDR3aa: CSVRVVDRGQGYTF
CDR3nt: TGCAGCGTACGCGTAGTGGACAGGGGGCAAGGCTACACCTTC

j_gene: TRBJ1-2
abundance: -
v_gene: TRBV7-2
len: 13
d_gene: -
CDR3aa: CASSLSREDGYTF
CDR3nt: TGTGCCAGCAGCTTAAGTAGGGAGGATGGCTACACCTTC

j_gene: TRBJ2-3
abundance: -
v_gene: TRBV7-9
len: 12
d_gene: -
CDR3aa: CASSGQQDTQYF
CDR3nt: TGTGCCAGCAGTGGACAGCAAGATACGCAGTATTTT

j_gene: TRBJ2-5
abundance: -
v_gene: TRBV18
len: 13
d_gene: -
CDR3aa: CASTSTMRETQYF
CDR3nt: TGTGCCAGCACGTCCACCATGCGGGAGACCCAGTACTTC

j_gene: TRBJ2-1
abundance: -
v_gene: TRBV27
len: 14
d_gene: TRBD1
CDR3aa: CASSRGLIYNEQFF
CDR3nt: TGTGCCAGCAGTAGGGGGCTCATCTACAATGAGCAGTTCTTC

j_gene: TRBJ2-1
abundance: few
v_gene: TRBV7-9
len: 16
d_gene: TRBD1
CDR3aa: CASSLVGTVKPDEQFF
CDR3nt: TGTGCCAGCAGCTTAGTGGGGACAGTAAAGCCCGATGAGCAGTTCTTC

j_gene: TRBJ2-5
abundance: -
v_gene: TRBV7-2
len: 14
d_gene: TRBD2
CDR3aa: CASSVRLAGETQYF
CDR3nt: TGTGCCAGCAGCGTAAGACTAGCGGGAGAGACCCAGTACTTC

j_gene: TRBJ1-1
abundance: few
v_gene: TRBV2
len: 15
d_gene: -
CDR3aa: CASRPMLGALSEAFF
CDR3nt: TGTGCCAGCAGACCGATGCTTGGAGCCCTCTCTGAAGCTTTCTTT

j_gene: TRBJ1-2
abundance: -
v_gene: TRBV27
len: 15
d_gene: TRBD1
CDR3aa: CASSSGTGGGYGYTF
CDR3nt: TGTGCCAGCAGTTCTGGGACAGGGGGGGGCTATGGCTACACCTTC

j_gene: TRBJ1-2
abundance: -
v_gene: TRBV19
len: 14
d_gene: -
CDR3aa: CASSILQGYYGYTF
CDR3nt: TGTGCCAGTAGTATTCTACAGGGATACTATGGCTACACCTTC

j_gene: TRBJ1-1
abundance: once
v_gene: TRBV11-3
len: 13
d_gene: -
CDR3aa: CASSLGVYAEAFF
CDR3nt: TGTGCCAGCAGCTTAGGAGTCTACGCTGAAGCTTTCTTT

j_gene: TRBJ2-1
abundance: -
v_gene: TRBV6-5
len: 16
d_gene: -
CDR3aa: CASSYSSGSSYNEQFF
CDR3nt: TGTGCCAGCAGTTACTCATCCGGGAGCTCCTACAATGAGCAGTTCTTC

j_gene: TRBJ2-7
abundance: -
v_gene: TRBV7-9
len: 12
d_gene: -
CDR3aa: CASSPPTREQYF
CDR3nt: TGTGCCAGCAGCCCCCCCACCAGGGAGCAGTACTTC

j_gene: TRBJ1-2
abundance: -
v_gene: TRBV6-6
len: 11
d_gene: -
CDR3aa: CASSREGGYTF
CDR3nt: TGTGCCAGCAGTCGGGAGGGTGGCTACACCTTC

j_gene: TRBJ1-1
abundance: -
v_gene: TRBV27
len: 16
d_gene: TRBD1
CDR3aa: CASSFAGSTGDTEAFF
CDR3nt: TGTGCCAGCAGTTTCGCTGGTTCGACAGGGGACACTGAAGCTTTCTTT

j_gene: TRBJ2-7
abundance: -
v_gene: TRBV19
len: 14
d_gene: TRBD1
CDR3aa: CASSYGTGPYEQYF
CDR3nt: TGTGCCAGTAGTTACGGGACAGGGCCCTACGAGCAGTACTTC

j_gene: TRBJ2-1
abundance: -
v_gene: TRBV4-2
len: 14
d_gene: TRBD1
CDR3aa: CASSPGQQINEQFF
CDR3nt: TGTGCCAGCAGCCCGGGACAGCAGATCAATGAGCAGTTCTTC

j_gene: TRBJ2-6
abundance: once
v_gene: TRBV7-9
len: 17
d_gene: TRBD1
CDR3aa: CASPRTGLISGANVLTF
CDR3nt: TGTGCCAGCCCGAGGACAGGATTAATTTCTGGGGCCAACGTCCTGACTTTC

j_gene: TRBJ1-1
abundance: -
v_gene: TRBV11-3
len: 14
d_gene: -
CDR3aa: CASSLGPRGTEAFF
CDR3nt: TGTGCCAGCAGCTTAGGTCCCAGGGGAACAGAAGCTTTCTTT

j_gene: TRBJ1-3
abundance: -
v_gene: TRBV30
len: 11
d_gene: -
CDR3aa: CAWSRRDTIYF
CDR3nt: TGTGCCTGGAGTCGGCGGGACACCATATATTTT

j_gene: TRBJ2-3
abundance: -
v_gene: TRBV11-3
len: 14
d_gene: -
CDR3aa: CASSLERPADTQYF
CDR3nt: TGTGCCAGCAGCTTAGAGAGGCCTGCAGATACGCAGTATTTT

j_gene: TRBJ1-5
abundance: -
v_gene: TRBV7-8
len: 14
d_gene: TRBD1
CDR3aa: CASSTDRVYQPQHF
CDR3nt: TGTGCCAGCAGTACGGACAGGGTCTATCAGCCCCAGCATTTT

j_gene: TRBJ2-7
abundance: -
v_gene: TRBV5-6
len: 17
d_gene: -
CDR3aa: CASSLALRGIRSYEQYF
CDR3nt: TGTGCCAGCAGCTTGGCCCTCAGGGGCATTCGGTCCTACGAGCAGTACTTC

j_gene: TRBJ2-5
abundance: -
v_gene: TRBV2
len: 15
d_gene: TRBD1
CDR3aa: CASRASTTGGETQYF
CDR3nt: TGTGCCAGCAGGGCGTCCACCACAGGGGGAGAGACCCAGTACTTC

j_gene: TRBJ2-3
abundance: -
v_gene: TRBV7-7
len: 16
d_gene: TRBD2
CDR3aa: CASSPLGAGGPDTQYF
CDR3nt: TGTGCTAGCAGCCCCTTGGGGGCGGGAGGGCCGGATACGCAGTATTTT

j_gene: TRBJ2-1
abundance: -
v_gene: TRBV19
len: 13
d_gene: TRBD2
CDR3aa: CASSTGLALEQFF
CDR3nt: TGTGCCAGTTCCACAGGACTAGCATTAGAGCAGTTCTTC

j_gene: TRBJ2-3
abundance: -
v_gene: TRBV14
len: 16
d_gene: TRBD2
CDR3aa: CASSQRTGTIPDTQYF
CDR3nt: TGTGCCAGCAGCCAACGAACCGGGACTATCCCAGATACGCAGTATTTT

j_gene: TRBJ2-1
abundance: -
v_gene: TRBV5-1
len: 17
d_gene: TRBD1
CDR3aa: CASSSTGGAEWGNEQFF
CDR3nt: TGCGCCAGCAGCTCCACAGGGGGCGCGGAGTGGGGGAATGAGCAGTTCTTC

j_gene: TRBJ2-3
abundance: -
v_gene: TRBV9
len: 12
d_gene: -
CDR3aa: CASTRRGDTQYF
CDR3nt: TGTGCCAGCACCCGGCGGGGAGATACGCAGTATTTT

j_gene: TRBJ2-1
abundance: -
v_gene: TRBV5-5
len: 17
d_gene: TRBD2
CDR3aa: CASSRSGTSGYYNEQFF
CDR3nt: TGTGCCAGCAGCCGATCTGGGACTAGCGGATACTACAATGAGCAGTTCTTC